This T cell receptor (beta chain) was identified in a study of cytomegalovirus exposure and HLA in healthy donors. Primers included in the PCR were 60 Vbeta and 13 Jbeta primers. In the authors' workflow: An analysis that came later counted 80 million or so unique TCR beta chains, around 12 million shared. Data came from immunoSEQ multiplex PCR; TCRdb stores just in-frame clones and leaves some out. Clonal size and the V and J genes are those of that table, whereas D and trimming came from the DNA. The sample has fewer than 90,000 clones, 65% to 75% seen once. CDR3 length equals 18 residues. With 5 bases clipped from V and 1 base from J, the junction kept 11 bases outside the gene matches. The germline gives CDR1 MNHEY, CDR2 SMNVEV (reference sequence). Study observations and caveats: A likely sequencing artifact accounted for one observed cluster of highly shared sequence variants.

Concerning this clone itself: Its matching antigen is unknown.

Each of the donors was a healthy bone marrow donor. Donors were nominally healthy when sampled, though unrecorded immune exposures were likely. The sequenced sample consisted of PBMCs. The gene calls are TRBV27 and TRBJ2-1, with 10 positions matching TRBD2. This clonotype originated in a man aged 40-49 years in good health and CMV-seropositive. This CDR3 reads CASSLHPRLAGSYNEQFF. The CDR3 DNA reads as TGTGCCAGCAGTCTACACCCCCGACTAGCGGGTTCCTACAATGAGCAGTTCTTC.